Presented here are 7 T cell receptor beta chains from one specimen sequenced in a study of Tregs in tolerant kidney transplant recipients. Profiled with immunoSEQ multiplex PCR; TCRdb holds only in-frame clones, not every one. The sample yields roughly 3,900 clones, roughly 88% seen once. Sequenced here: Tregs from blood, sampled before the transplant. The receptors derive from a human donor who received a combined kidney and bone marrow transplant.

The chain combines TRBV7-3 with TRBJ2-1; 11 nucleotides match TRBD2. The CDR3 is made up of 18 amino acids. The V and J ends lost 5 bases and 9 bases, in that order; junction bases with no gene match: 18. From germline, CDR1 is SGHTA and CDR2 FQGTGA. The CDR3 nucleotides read TGTGCCAGCAGCAGGAACCCGTTAGCGGGAGGGATGGGCGGTGAGCAGTTCTTC. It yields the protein CASSRNPLAGGMGGEQFF.

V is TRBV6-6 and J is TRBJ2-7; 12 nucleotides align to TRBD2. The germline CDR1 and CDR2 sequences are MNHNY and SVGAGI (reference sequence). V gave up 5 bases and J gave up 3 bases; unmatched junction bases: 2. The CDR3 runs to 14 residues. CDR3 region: CASSRLAGVYEQYF. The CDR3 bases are TGTGCCAGCAGTAGACTAGCGGGAGTCTACGAGCAGTACTTC.

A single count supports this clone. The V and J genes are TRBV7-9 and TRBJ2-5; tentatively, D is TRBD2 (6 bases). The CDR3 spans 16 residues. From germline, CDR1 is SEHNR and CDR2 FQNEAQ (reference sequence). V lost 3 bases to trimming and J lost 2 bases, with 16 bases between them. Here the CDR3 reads CASSFGLARRQETQYF. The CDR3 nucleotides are TGTGCCAGCAGCTTCGGCCTAGCGAGACGACAAGAGACCCAGTACTTC.

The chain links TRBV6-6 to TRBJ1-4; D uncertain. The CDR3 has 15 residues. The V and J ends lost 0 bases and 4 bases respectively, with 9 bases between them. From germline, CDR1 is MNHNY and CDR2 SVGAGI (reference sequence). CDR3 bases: TGTGCCAGCAGTTACTCGGGAGGGAATAATGAAAAACTGTTTTTT. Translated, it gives CASSYSGGNNEKLFF.

The CDR3 sequence: CASSETGGNEQYF. CDR3 coding DNA: TGCGCCAGCAGTGAGACAGGGGGCAATGAGCAGTACTTC. V is TRBV10-2 and J is TRBJ2-7; 9 bases align to TRBD1. V trimming: 2 bases; J trimming: 7 bases; junction bases outside the gene matches: 3. Germline loops: CDR1 WSHSY, CDR2 SAAADI. This CDR3 is 13 amino acids long.

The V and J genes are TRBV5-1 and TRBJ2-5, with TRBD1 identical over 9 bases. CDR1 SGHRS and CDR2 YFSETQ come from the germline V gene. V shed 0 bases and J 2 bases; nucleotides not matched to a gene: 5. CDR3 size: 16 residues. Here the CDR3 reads CASSLVTGGRQETQYF. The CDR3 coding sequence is TGCGCCAGCAGCTTGGTTACAGGGGGCCGGCAAGAGACCCAGTACTTC.

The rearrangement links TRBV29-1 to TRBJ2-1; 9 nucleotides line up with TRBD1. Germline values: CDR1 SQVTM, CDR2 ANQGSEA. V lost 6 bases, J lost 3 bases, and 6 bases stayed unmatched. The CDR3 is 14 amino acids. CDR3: CSVGQGGFYNEQFF. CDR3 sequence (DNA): TGCAGCGTGGGACAGGGAGGGTTCTACAATGAGCAGTTCTTC.